This T cell receptor (beta chain) originates from a study of T cells after posttransplantation cyclophosphamide. The V and J ends lost 4 bases and 1 base, in that order; junction bases with no gene match: 4. The CDR3 consists of 17 residues. Germline V gives CDR1 SGHRS, CDR2 YFSETQ. Here immunoSEQ multiplex PCR was the method, and the copy in TCRdb shows in-frame clones only, minus some. The sample lists 37,000 or so clones, none appearing once, the ten largest making up about 6%. This clone was counted at least ten times. Peripheral blood was collected from the related graft donor on the marrow donation day.

Sequenced material: PBMCs. The source is a man under 40 in good health and a related stem cell transplant donor. The V gene is TRBV5-1, the J gene TRBJ1-6; 11 nucleotides match TRBD1. CDR3 region: CASSIGQGASYNSPLHF. CDR3 in DNA: TGCGCCAGCAGCATTGGACAGGGGGCGTCCTATAATTCACCCCTCCACTTT. The full variable domain, in which reference TRBV5-1 and TRBJ1-6 provide the parts outside the CDR3, is KAGVTQTPRYLIKTRGQQVTLSCSPISGHRSVSWYQQTPGQGLQFLFEYFSETQRNKGNFPGRFSGRQFSNSRSEMNVSTLELGDSALYLCASSIGQGASYNSPLHFGNGTRLTVT.